A single T cell receptor (beta chain) is shown here with its context. The antigen remains unidentified. This entry comes from a study of cytomegalovirus exposure and HLA in healthy donors. General study points: Some TCR beta chains (164 of them) were listed as cytomegalovirus-associated. Most TCR sequences were rare, but some public TCRs occurred in many donors.

The germline CDR1 and CDR2 sequences are MNHNS and SASEGT. There are 15 residues in the CDR3. The J segment lost 4 bases and the V segment lost 4 bases, leaving 4 bases of the junction unmatched. Researchers ran the PCR with 60 Vbeta and 13 Jbeta primers. Clones were sequenced by immunoSEQ multiplex PCR, and TCRdb holds only the in-frame ones, with some missing. The top ten clones hold roughly 1.6% of a sample with around 200,000 clones, roughly 80% of them seen once. This receptor was identified in a woman under 30 in good health and CMV-seronegative. Sequencing used PBMCs. The rearrangement uses TRBV6-1 and TRBJ2-2; TRBD1 matches at 9 bases. DNA of the CDR3: TGTGCCAGCAGTGGGTTGACAGGGGGCACCGGGGAGCTGTTTTTT. Amino acid sequence: CASSGLTGGTGELFF.